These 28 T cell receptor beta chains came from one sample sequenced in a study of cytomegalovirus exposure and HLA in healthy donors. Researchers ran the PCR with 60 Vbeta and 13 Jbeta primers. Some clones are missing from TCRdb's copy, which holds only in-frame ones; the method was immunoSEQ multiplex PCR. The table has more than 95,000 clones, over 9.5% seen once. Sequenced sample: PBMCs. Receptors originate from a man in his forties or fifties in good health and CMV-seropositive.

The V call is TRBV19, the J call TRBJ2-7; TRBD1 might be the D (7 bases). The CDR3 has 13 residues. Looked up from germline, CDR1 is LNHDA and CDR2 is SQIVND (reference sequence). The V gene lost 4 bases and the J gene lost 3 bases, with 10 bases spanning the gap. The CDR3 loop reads CASSTGGNYEQYF. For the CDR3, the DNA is TGTGCCAGTAGTACAGGGGGGAACTACGAGCAGTACTTC.

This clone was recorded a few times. CDR3 in amino acids: CASSLVSGVEISTDTQYF. The CDR3, as DNA: TGTGCCAGCAGCTTAGTGTCGGGAGTGGAGATAAGCACAGATACGCAGTATTTT. The V and J genes are TRBV7-9 and TRBJ2-3; D may be TRBD2 (6 bases). V was trimmed by 1 base and J by 0 bases, leaving 17 bases between them. Germline V gene data show CDR1 as SEHNR and CDR2 as FQNEAQ (reference sequence). CDR3 length equals 18 residues.

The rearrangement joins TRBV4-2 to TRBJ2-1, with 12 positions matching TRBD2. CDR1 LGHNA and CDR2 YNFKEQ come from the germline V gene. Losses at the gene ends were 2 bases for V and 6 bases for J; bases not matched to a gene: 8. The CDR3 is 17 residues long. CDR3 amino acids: CASSQPSGRAGGNEQFF. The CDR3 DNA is TGTGCCAGCAGCCAACCTAGCGGGAGGGCGGGGGGCAATGAGCAGTTCTTC.

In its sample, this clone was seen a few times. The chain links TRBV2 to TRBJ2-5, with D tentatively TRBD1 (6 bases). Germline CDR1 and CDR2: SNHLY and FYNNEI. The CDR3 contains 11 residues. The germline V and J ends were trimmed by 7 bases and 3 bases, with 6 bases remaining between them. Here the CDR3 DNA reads TGTGCCAGCACAGGGGAAGAGACCCAGTACTTC. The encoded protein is CASTGEETQYF.

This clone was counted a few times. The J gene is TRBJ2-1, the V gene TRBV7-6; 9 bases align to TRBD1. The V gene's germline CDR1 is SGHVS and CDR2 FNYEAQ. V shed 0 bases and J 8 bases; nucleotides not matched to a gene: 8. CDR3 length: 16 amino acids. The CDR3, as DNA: TGTGCCAGCAGCTTAGCGTGGACAGGGGCGACAGATGAGCAGTTCTTC. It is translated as CASSLAWTGATDEQFF.

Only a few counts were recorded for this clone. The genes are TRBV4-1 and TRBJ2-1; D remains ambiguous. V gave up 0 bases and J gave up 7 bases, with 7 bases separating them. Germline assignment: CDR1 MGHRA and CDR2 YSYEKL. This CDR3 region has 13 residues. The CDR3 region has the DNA TGCGCCAGCAGCCAAGAGCGTGTGAATGAGCAGTTCTTC. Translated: CASSQERVNEQFF.

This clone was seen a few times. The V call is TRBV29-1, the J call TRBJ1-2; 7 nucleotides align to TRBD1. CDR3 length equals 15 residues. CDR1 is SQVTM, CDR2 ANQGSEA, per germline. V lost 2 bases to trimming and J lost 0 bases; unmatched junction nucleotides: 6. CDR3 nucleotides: TGCAGCGTTGAATCGGTAGACAGGGCTAACTATGGCTACACCTTC. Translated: CSVESVDRANYGYTF.

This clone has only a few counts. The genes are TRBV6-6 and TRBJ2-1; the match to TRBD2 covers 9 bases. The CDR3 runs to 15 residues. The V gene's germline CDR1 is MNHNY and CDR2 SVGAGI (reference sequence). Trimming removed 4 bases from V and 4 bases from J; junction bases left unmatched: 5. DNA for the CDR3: TGTGCCAGCAGTTTTAGCGGGAGTAGGTACAATGAGCAGTTCTTC. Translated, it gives CASSFSGSRYNEQFF.

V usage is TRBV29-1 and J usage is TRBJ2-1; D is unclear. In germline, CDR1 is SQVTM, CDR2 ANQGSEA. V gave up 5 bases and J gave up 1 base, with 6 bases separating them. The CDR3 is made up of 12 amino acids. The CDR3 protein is CSVSTSYNEQFF. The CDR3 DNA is TGCAGCGTTAGTACTTCCTACAATGAGCAGTTCTTC.

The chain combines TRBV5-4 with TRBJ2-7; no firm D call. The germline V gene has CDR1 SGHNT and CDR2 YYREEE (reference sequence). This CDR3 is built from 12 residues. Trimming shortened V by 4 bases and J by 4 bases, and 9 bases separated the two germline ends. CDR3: CASSRVGYEQYF. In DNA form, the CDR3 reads TGTGCCAGCAGCCGGGTCGGTTACGAGCAGTACTTC.

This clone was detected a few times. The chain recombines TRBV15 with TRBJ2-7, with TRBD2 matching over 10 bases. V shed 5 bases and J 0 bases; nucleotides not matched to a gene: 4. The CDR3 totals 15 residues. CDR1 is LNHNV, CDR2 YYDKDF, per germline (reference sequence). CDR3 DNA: TGTGCCACCAGCGAGGGACTAGCGCACTCCTACGAGCAGTACTTC. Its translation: CATSEGLAHSYEQYF.

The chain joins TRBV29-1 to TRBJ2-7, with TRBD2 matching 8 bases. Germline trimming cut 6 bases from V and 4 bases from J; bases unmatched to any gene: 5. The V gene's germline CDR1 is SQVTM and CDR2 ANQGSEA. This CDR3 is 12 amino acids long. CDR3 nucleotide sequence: TGCAGCGTCAGCGGGAGCATTTACGAGCAGTACTTC. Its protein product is CSVSGSIYEQYF.

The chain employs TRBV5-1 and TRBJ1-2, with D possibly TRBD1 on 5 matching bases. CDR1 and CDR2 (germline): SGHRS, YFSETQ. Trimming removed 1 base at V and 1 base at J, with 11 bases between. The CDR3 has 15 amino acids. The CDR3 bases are TGCGCCAGCAGCTTGCGCCAGGGCCTTAACTATGGCTACACCTTC. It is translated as CASSLRQGLNYGYTF.

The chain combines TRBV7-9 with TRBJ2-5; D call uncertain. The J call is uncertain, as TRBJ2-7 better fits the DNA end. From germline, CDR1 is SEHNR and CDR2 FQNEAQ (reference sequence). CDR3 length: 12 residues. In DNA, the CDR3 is TGTGCCAGCAGCTTATACGGTAACGAGCAGTACTTC. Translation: CASSLYGNEQYF.

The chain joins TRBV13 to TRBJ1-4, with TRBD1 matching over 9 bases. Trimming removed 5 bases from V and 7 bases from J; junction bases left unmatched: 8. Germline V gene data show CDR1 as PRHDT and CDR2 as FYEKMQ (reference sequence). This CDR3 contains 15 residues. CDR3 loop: CASSPAGQGGEKLFF. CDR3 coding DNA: TGTGCCAGCAGCCCAGCGGGACAGGGAGGTGAAAAACTGTTTTTT.

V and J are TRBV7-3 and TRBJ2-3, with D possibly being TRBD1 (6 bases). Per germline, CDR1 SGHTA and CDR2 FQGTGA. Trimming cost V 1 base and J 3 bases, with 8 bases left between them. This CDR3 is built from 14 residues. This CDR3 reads CASSLSRGTDTQYF. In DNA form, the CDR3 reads TGTGCCAGCAGCTTAAGCAGGGGTACAGATACGCAGTATTTT.

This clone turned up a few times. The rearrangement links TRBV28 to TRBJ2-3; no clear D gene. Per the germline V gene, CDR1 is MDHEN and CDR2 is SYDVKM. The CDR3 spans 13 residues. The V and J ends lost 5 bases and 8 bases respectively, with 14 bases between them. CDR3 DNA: TGTGCCAGCAGTCTCCCGCTTCCGGTTACGCAGTATTTT. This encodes CASSLPLPVTQYF.

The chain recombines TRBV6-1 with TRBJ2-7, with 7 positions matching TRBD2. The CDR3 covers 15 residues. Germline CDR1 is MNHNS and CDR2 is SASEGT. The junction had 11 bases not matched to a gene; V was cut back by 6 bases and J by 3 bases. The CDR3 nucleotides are TGTGCCAGCAGCGCAATCCAGCGGGGTTTCTACGAGCAGTACTTC. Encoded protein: CASSAIQRGFYEQYF.

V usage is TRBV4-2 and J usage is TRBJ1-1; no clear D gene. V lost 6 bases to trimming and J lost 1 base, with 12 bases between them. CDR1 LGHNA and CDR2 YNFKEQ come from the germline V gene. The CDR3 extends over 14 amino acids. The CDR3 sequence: CASRKSGKNTEAFF. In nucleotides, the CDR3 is TGTGCCAGCAGGAAGAGCGGCAAGAACACTGAAGCTTTCTTT.

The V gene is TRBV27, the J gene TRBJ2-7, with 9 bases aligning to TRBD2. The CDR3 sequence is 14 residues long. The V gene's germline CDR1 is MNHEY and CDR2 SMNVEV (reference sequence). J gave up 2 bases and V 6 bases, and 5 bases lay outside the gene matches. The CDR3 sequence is CASSKSSGTYEQYF. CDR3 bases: TGTGCCAGCAGCAAATCTAGCGGGACCTACGAGCAGTACTTC.

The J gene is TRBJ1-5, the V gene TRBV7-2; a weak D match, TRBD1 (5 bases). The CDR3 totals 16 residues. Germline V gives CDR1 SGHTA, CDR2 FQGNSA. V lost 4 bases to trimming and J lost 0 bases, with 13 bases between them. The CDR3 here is CASSSMGGVSNQPQHF. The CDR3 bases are TGTGCCAGCAGCTCTATGGGGGGGGTTAGCAATCAGCCCCAGCATTTT.

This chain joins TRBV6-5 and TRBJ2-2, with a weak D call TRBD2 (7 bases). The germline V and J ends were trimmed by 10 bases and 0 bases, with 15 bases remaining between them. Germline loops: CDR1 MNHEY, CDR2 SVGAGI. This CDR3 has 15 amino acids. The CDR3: CATLRGGSNTGELFF. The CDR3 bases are TGTGCCACATTGAGGGGGGGTTCGAACACCGGGGAGCTGTTTTTT.

The CDR3 nucleotides are TGTGCCAGTAGTATAGGAACAGCAGAGACCCAGTACTTC. This sequence encodes CASSIGTAETQYF. The rearrangement joins TRBV19 to TRBJ2-5; D remains unclear. Germline values: CDR1 LNHDA, CDR2 SQIVND (reference sequence). Trimming removed 1 base from V and 4 bases from J, with 7 bases in between. The CDR3 has 13 residues.

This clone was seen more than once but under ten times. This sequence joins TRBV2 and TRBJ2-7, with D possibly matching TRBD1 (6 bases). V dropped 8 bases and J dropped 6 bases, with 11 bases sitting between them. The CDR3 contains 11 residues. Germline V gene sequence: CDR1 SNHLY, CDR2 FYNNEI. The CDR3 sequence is CASRSGVEQYF. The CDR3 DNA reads TGTGCCAGCCGTTCAGGGGTCGAGCAGTACTTC. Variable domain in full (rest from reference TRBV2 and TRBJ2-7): EPEVTQTPSHQVTQMGQEVILRCVPISNHLYFYWYRQILGQKVEFLVSFYNNEISEKSEIFDDQFSVERPDGSNFTLKIRSTKLEDSAMYFCASRSGVEQYFGPGTRLTVT.

CDR3 coding DNA: TGCAGCGGGCGGGGAGAAAAGGGACAGGGGGTCACTGAAGCTTTCTTT. Its translation is CSGRGEKGQGVTEAFF. The chain couples TRBV29-1 to TRBJ1-1; 11 nucleotides line up with TRBD1. The CDR3 spans 16 residues. The trim removed 7 bases at V and 4 bases at J, leaving 14 bases unmatched. Germline-derived CDR1 and CDR2 are SQVTM and ANQGSEA.

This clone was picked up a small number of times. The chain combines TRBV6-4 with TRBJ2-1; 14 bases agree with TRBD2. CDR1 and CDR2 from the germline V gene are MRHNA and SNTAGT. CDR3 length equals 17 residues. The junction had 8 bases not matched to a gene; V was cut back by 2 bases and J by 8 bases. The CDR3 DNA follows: TGTGCCAGCAGTGACCCCGGGGGACTAGCGGGAGCAGATGAGCAGTTCTTC. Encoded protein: CASSDPGGLAGADEQFF.

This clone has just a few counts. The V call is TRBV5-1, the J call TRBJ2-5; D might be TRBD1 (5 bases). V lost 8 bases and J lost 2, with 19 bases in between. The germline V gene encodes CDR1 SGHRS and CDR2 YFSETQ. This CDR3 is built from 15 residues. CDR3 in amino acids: CASIHETDTQETQYF. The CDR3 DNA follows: TGCGCCAGTATCCACGAGACAGATACTCAAGAGACCCAGTACTTC.

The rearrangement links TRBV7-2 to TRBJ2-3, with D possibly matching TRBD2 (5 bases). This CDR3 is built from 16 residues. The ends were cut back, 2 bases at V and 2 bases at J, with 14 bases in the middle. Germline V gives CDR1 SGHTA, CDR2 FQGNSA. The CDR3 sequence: CASSLSKRGSTDTQYF. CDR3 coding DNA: TGTGCCAGCAGCTTATCCAAGCGCGGGTCCACAGATACGCAGTATTTT.